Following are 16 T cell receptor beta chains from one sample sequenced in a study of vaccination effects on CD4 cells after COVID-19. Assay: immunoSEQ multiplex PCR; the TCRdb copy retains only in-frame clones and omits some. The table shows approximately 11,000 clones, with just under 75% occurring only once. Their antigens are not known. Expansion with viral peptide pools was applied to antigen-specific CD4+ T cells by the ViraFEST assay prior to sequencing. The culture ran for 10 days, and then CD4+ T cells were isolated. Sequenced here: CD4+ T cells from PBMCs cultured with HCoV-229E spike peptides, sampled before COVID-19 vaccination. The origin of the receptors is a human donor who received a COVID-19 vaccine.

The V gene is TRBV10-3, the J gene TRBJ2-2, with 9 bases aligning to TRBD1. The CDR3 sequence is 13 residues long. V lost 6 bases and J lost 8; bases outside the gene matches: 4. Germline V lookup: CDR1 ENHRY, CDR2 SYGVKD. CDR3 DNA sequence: TGTGCCATCAGAGGGACAGGGCAAGGGGAGCTGTTTTTT. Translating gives CAIRGTGQGELFF.

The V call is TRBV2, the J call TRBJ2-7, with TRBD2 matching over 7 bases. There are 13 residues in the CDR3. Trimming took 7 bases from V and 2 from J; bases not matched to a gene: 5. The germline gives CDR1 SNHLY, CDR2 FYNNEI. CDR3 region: CASKWGGTYEQYF. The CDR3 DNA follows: TGTGCCAGCAAATGGGGGGGTACCTACGAGCAGTACTTC.

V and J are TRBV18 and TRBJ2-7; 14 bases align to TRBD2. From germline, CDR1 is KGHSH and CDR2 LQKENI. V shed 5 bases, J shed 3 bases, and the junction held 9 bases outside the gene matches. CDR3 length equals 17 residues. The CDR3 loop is CASSAGLAGVGIYEQYF. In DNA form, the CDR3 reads TGTGCCAGCTCAGCGGGACTAGCGGGAGTGGGGATCTACGAGCAGTACTTC.

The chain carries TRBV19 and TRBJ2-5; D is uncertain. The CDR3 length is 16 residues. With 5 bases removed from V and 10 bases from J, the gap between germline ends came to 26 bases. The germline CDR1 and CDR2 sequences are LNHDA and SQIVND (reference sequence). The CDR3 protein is CASSPRHRLAKVDQYF. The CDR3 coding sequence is TGTGCCAGTAGTCCCAGACACCGCCTGGCCAAAGTGGACCAGTACTTC.

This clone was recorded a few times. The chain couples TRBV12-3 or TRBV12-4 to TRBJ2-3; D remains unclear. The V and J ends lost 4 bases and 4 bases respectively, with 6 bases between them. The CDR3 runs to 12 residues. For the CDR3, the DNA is TGTGCCAGCAGTTCCAGAGCAGATACGCAGTATTTT. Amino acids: CASSSRADTQYF.

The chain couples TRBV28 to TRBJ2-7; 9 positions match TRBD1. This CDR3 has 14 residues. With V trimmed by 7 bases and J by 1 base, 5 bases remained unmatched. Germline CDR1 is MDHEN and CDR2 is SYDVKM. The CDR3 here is CASILGTGSYEQYF. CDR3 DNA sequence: TGTGCCAGCATCCTCGGGACAGGGTCCTACGAGCAGTACTTC.

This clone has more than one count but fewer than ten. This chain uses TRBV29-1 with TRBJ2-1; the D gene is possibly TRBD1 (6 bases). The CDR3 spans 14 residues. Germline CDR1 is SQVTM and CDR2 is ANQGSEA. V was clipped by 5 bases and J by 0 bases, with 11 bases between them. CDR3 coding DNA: TGCAGCGTTTCACCACAGGGCTCCTACAATGAGCAGTTCTTC. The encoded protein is CSVSPQGSYNEQFF.

CDR3 nucleotide sequence: TGTGCCAGCAGTGATCCTAGCGCCCGCGGGGGCTACGAGCAGTACTTC. Amino acids: CASSDPSARGGYEQYF. The chain recombines TRBV6-1 with TRBJ2-7; 7 bases line up with TRBD2. J lost 3 bases, V lost 3 bases, and 11 bases had no gene match. This CDR3 contains 16 residues. Germline values: CDR1 MNHNS, CDR2 SASEGT.

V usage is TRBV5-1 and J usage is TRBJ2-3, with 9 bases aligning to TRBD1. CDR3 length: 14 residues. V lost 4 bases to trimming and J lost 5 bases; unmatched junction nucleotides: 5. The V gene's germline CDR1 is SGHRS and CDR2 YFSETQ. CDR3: CASSTGTGKDTQYF. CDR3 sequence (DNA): TGCGCCAGCAGCACCGGGACAGGGAAAGATACGCAGTATTTT. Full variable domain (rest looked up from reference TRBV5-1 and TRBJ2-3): KAGVTQTPRYLIKTRGQQVTLSCSPISGHRSVSWYQQTPGQGLQFLFEYFSETQRNKGNFPGRFSGRQFSNSRSEMNVSTLELGDSALYLCASSTGTGKDTQYFGPGTRLTVL.

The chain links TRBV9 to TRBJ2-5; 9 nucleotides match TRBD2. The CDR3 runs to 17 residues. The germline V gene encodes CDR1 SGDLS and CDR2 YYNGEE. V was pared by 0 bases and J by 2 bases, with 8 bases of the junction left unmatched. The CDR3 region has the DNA TGTGCCAGCAGCGTAGCTACTACAGCGGGGGGTCAAGAGACCCAGTACTTC. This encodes CASSVATTAGGQETQYF.

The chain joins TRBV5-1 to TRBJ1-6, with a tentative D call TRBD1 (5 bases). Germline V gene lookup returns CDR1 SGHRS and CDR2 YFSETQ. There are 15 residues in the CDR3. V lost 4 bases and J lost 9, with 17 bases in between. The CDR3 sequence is CASSPGRGDGSPLHF. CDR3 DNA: TGCGCCAGCAGCCCTGGAAGGGGAGATGGTTCACCCCTCCACTTT.

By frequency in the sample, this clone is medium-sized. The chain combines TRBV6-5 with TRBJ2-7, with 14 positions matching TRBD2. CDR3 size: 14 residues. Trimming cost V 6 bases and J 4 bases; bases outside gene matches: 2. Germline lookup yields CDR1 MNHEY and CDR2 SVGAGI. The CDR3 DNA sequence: TGTGCCAGCAGACGGACTAGCGGGGGGTACGAGCAGTACTTC. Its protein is CASRRTSGGYEQYF.

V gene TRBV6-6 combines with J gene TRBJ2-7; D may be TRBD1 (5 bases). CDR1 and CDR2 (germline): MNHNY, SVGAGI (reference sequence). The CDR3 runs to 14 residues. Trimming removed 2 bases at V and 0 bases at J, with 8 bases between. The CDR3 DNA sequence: TGTGCCAGCAGTTACGCCCAGGGCTCCTACGAGCAGTACTTC. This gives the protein CASSYAQGSYEQYF.

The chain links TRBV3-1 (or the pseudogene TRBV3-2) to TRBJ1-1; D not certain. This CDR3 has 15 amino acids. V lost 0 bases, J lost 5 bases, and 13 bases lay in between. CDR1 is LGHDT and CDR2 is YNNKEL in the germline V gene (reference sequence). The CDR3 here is CASSQESGIRTEAFF. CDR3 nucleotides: TGTGCCAGCAGCCAAGAATCGGGGATTCGGACTGAAGCTTTCTTT.

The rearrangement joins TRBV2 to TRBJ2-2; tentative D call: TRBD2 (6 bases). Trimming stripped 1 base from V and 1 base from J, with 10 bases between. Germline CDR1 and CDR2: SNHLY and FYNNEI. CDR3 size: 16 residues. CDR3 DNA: TGTGCCAGCAGTGAAGAAGGAGCGGGGAACACCGGGGAGCTGTTTTTT. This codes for CASSEEGAGNTGELFF.

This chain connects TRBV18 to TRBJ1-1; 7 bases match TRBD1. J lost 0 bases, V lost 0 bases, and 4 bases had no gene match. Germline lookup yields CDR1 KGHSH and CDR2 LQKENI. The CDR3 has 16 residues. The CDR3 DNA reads TGTGCCAGCTCACCACCGAGGACAGGACTGAACACTGAAGCTTTCTTT. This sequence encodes CASSPPRTGLNTEAFF.